This T cell receptor beta chain was retrieved from a study of siplizumab effects on memory and regulatory T cells. Study results and limitations: A naive or memory phenotype could not be assigned to roughly 80-97% of the proliferating CD4+ or CD8+ clones. Alloreactive sequences tracing back to unstimulated CD4+ memory cells were significantly reduced by siplizumab. Naive T cells appeared more diverse than memory cells and seemed to be major alloresponse contributors.

TCRdb's copy holds only in-frame clones and misses some; the assay was immunoSEQ multiplex PCR. The table has about 52,000 clones, about 97% seen once. The trim removed 0 bases at V and 6 bases at J, leaving 3 bases unmatched. Germline V gives CDR1 SGDLS, CDR2 YYNGEE. The CDR3 extends over 14 amino acids. Details on this clone: The antigen is unknown. This CDR3 is also generated by other DNA sequences in the sample.

This rearrangement joins TRBV9 to TRBJ1-5; 7 bases are a match to TRBD1. The sequence derives from a human donor in good health. Sequenced input: naive CD4+ T cells sorted from blood. CDR3 coding DNA: TGTGCCAGCAGCGTAGGTCAGGGGGGTCAGCCCCAGCATTTT. This codes for CASSVGQGGQPQHF.